Following are 9 T cell receptor beta chains from one sample sequenced in a study of cytomegalovirus exposure and HLA in healthy donors. With 60 Vbeta and 13 Jbeta primers, the PCR was carried out. Profiled with immunoSEQ multiplex PCR; TCRdb holds only in-frame clones, not every one. This repertoire shows hundreds of thousands of clones, less than 80% found once; its top ten account for 0.2% to 0.25%. Sequenced sample: PBMCs. These receptors originate from a girl aged 2-10 years in good health and CMV-seronegative.

Points on this clone: The same CDR3 is also encoded by other DNA sequences in this sample. The rearrangement uses TRBV5-6 and TRBJ2-6; no definite D call. Trimming took off 5 bases at V and 1 base at J, with 10 bases between the two ends. CDR1 and CDR2 (germline): SGHDT, YYEEEE. This CDR3 spans 15 amino acids. The CDR3 DNA reads as TGTGCCAGCAGTCTGATCGGTTCTGGGGCCAACGTCCTGACTTTC. Its translation is CASSLIGSGANVLTF.

The chain recombines TRBV6-6 with TRBJ1-5; TRBD1 might be the D (6 bases). The CDR3 sequence is 15 residues long. V lost 5 bases, J lost 0 bases, and 11 bases lay in between. Germline values: CDR1 MNHNY, CDR2 SVGAGI (reference sequence). This CDR3 is CASSQTGYSNQPQHF. The CDR3 DNA sequence: TGTGCCAGCAGTCAAACAGGGTATAGCAATCAGCCCCAGCATTTT.

The chain joins TRBV6-1 to TRBJ1-2, with TRBD1 matching over 7 bases. The germline V gene has CDR1 MNHNS and CDR2 SASEGT. Trimming took 3 bases from V and 2 from J; bases not matched to a gene: 6. There are 15 residues in the CDR3. CDR3 in amino acids: CASSESGGFNYGYTF. The CDR3 region has the DNA TGTGCCAGCAGTGAGTCAGGGGGATTCAACTATGGCTACACCTTC.

In this sample, this clone turned up once. The CDR3 nucleotides are TGTGCCAGCTCCCCCGACATAGGCCCGAACACTGAAGCTTTCTTT. Translated, it gives CASSPDIGPNTEAFF. The rearrangement uses TRBV18 and TRBJ1-1; D not resolved. Germline CDR1 KGHSH, CDR2 LQKENI. Trimming removed 6 bases at V and 1 base at J, with 15 bases between. The CDR3 covers 15 residues.

This chain links TRBV5-1 with TRBJ2-7; 9 bases match TRBD1. V gave up 1 base and J gave up 5 bases; unmatched junction bases: 7. Germline V lookup: CDR1 SGHRS, CDR2 YFSETQ. The CDR3 contains 15 residues. In DNA, the CDR3 is TGCGCCAGCAGCTTGTCTAGGACAGGGGACCACGAGCAGTACTTC. Protein sequence: CASSLSRTGDHEQYF.

V and J are TRBV19 and TRBJ1-1; TRBD1 aligns across 7 bases. The CDR3 runs to 13 residues. In germline, CDR1 is LNHDA, CDR2 SQIVND (reference sequence). J was trimmed by 7 bases and V by 7 bases; bases with no gene match: 9. The CDR3 sequence: CASTVTGIHEAFF. The CDR3 DNA reads TGTGCCAGTACCGTGACAGGGATTCATGAAGCTTTCTTT. Variable domain in full (rest from reference TRBV19 and TRBJ1-1): DGGITQSPKYLFRKEGQNVTLSCEQNLNHDAMYWYRQDPGQGLRLIYYSQIVNDFQKGDIAEGYSVSREKKESFPLTVTSAQKNPTAFYLCASTVTGIHEAFFGQGTRLTVV.

The chain uses TRBV27 and TRBJ2-1; D not certain. CDR3 length: 13 residues. CDR1 is MNHEY, CDR2 SMNVEV, per germline (reference sequence). Trimming stripped 0 bases from V and 6 bases from J, with 6 bases between. CDR3 DNA: TGTGCCAGCAGTTTATCCCCCCTCAATGAGCAGTTCTTC. As protein: CASSLSPLNEQFF.

The J gene is TRBJ2-3, the V gene TRBV4-2, with 8 bases identical to TRBD2. Germline CDR1 reads LGHNA; CDR2 reads YNFKEQ. The trim removed 1 base at V and 5 bases at J, leaving 5 bases unmatched. CDR3 size: 15 residues. CDR3 sequence: CASSQVLAGRDTQYF. The CDR3 region has the DNA TGTGCCAGCAGCCAAGTTCTAGCGGGTAGAGATACGCAGTATTTT.

Comments on this clone: The junction does not match germline at one end; this may be a read error. The V gene is TRBV7-9, the J gene TRBJ1-3; 7 bases are shared with TRBD1. Per germline, CDR1 SEHNR and CDR2 FQNEAQ (reference sequence). This CDR3 comprises 18 residues. CDR3 sequence reads: CSSSFAGTVLLSGNTIYF. In nucleotides, the CDR3 is TGTTCCAGCAGCTTTGCCGGGACAGTCTTACTCTCTGGAAACACCATATATTTT.